These 25 T cell receptor delta chains share one sample of origin, sequenced in a study of gamma-delta chains in newborns, infants, children. With CATT, TCRdb re-called clones from the reads. The sample contains some 8,300 delta-chain clones, less than 2% of which appear only once. Sequencing was performed on blood. Every receptor here comes from a child who was a newborn, infant or young child, either healthy, febrile or measles-vaccinated (not recorded which).

As to this clone: The TCRdb protein comes from a much larger clone and disagrees with this DNA's translation at residue 7, likely due to a read error; the protein given here is derived from the DNA. The chain combines TRDV2 with TRDJ3; D is unclear. Germline-derived CDR1 and CDR2 are GEAIGNYY and EKD. V lost 0 bases to trimming and J lost 0 bases, with 11 bases between them. The CDR3 extends over 18 amino acids. CDR3 nucleotides: TGTGCCTGTGACACCTGGAGGCCGAGCTCCTGGGACACCCGACAGATGTTTTTC. Its translation: CACDTWRPSSWDTRQMFF.

Turning to this clone: The mismatch at residue 15 between this DNA's translation and the TCRdb protein of a much larger clone likely reflects a read error; the protein shown is translated from the DNA. The rearrangement links TRDV1 to TRDJ1, with 8 bases matching TRDD3. The CDR3 loop spans 19 amino acids. The germline CDR1 and CDR2 sequences are TSWWSYY and QGS. The CDR3 DNA sequence: TGTGCTCTTGGGGAACTTTCCCGTACTGGGGGTTGGTACACCAATAAACTCATCTTT. It codes for CALGELSRTGGWYTNKLIF.

By share, this clone counts as medium-sized (0.01 to 0.1%). This chain links TRDV2 with TRDJ3; 10 bases match TRDD3. The trim removed 0 bases at V and 0 bases at J, leaving 10 bases unmatched. The CDR3 sequence is 21 residues long. CDR1 is GEAIGNYY and CDR2 is EKD in the germline V gene. CDR3 sequence reads: CACDTVVLGDSFSWDTRQMFF. The DNA for the CDR3 is TGTGCCTGTGACACCGTGGTACTGGGGGATTCATTCTCCTGGGACACCCGACAGATGTTTTTC.

This clone was detected only a few times. At the DNA level, this CDR3 is encoded by other sequences in the same sample as well. This rearrangement joins TRDV1 to TRDJ3; 8 nucleotides agree with TRDD3. The CDR3 is made up of 28 amino acids. CDR1 is TSWWSYY and CDR2 is QGS in the germline V gene. With 1 base clipped from V and 0 bases from J, the junction kept 32 bases outside the gene matches. CDR3 DNA sequence: TGTGCTCTTGGGGAACGGGGTGGAGCCGATCGGGCCCGCTTACTGGGGGGCCGAAGCTCCTGGGACACCCGACAGATGTTTTTC. This codes for CALGERGGADRARLLGGRSSWDTRQMFF.

By share, this clone counts as medium-sized. The chain is built from TRDV1 and TRDJ1, with 7 positions matching TRDD3. V lost 0 bases, J lost 0 bases, and 13 bases stayed unmatched. This CDR3 has 19 amino acids. CDR1 TSWWSYY and CDR2 QGS come from the germline V gene. The CDR3 region is CALGELRRRGMLYTDKLIF. CDR3 sequence (DNA): TGTGCTCTTGGGGAACTGCGACGCCGGGGGATGCTGTACACCGATAAACTCATCTTT.

This clone was seen a handful of times. This clone may be a read error of a much larger clone one base away. Additional DNA sequences in this sample encode the identical CDR3. The rearrangement uses TRDV2 and TRDJ3; TRDD3 agrees at 13 bases. The CDR3 has 21 amino acids. CDR1 is GEAIGNYY, CDR2 EKD, per germline. CDR3 in DNA: TGTGCCTGCGACACCGCTATACTGGGGGATACGCGCCCCTGGGACACCCGACAGATGTTTTTC. Translated, it gives CACDTAILGDTRPWDTRQMFF.

Within the sample, this clone is medium-sized. Other DNA sequences in the same sample also yield this CDR3. The V gene is TRDV1, the J gene TRDJ1; the match to TRDD2 covers 7 bases. The junction had 10 bases not matched to a gene; V was cut back by 6 bases and J by 0 bases. Germline V lookup: CDR1 TSWWSYY, CDR2 QGS. The CDR3 is made up of 16 amino acids. The CDR3 nucleotides are TGTGCTCTTGGCGAAACCTTCCTTTCTGACACCGATAAACTCATCTTT. It specifies CALGETFLSDTDKLIF.

This clone turned up a few times. A read error likely explains why the TCRdb protein, taken from a much larger clone, differs from this DNA's translation at residue 11; the protein shown is translated from the DNA. The chain recombines TRDV2 with TRDJ1; 9 bases line up with TRDD3. The CDR3 length is 18 residues. Looked up from germline, CDR1 is GEAIGNYY and CDR2 is EKD. The ends lost 3 bases at V and 6 bases at J; junction bases unmatched: 19. The CDR3 DNA sequence: TGTGCCTGTGACCCCCGTACGCGGGGGATACAAGGAGCGTATAAACTCATCTTT. This encodes CACDPRTRGIQGAYKLIF.

A note on this clone: A far larger clone is one base from this, pointing to a likely read error. The sample carries other DNA sequences with the same CDR3. This chain uses TRDV2 with TRDJ2; TRDD3 matches at 12 bases. CDR1 is GEAIGNYY and CDR2 is EKD in the germline V gene. This CDR3 has 16 amino acids. Here the CDR3 DNA reads TGTGCCTGTGACCCACTGGGGGATACTTTGACGGCACAACTCTTCTTT. Residues: CACDPLGDTLTAQLFF.

Note on this clone: This may arise from a read error, as a much more abundant clone is one base away. This sample includes further DNA sequences coding for the same CDR3. This chain joins TRDV1 and TRDJ1; D is ambiguous. Deletions cut 5 bases from V and 0 bases from J, with 22 bases between. Germline values: CDR1 TSWWSYY, CDR2 QGS. The CDR3 sequence is 18 residues long. As DNA, the CDR3 is TGTGCTCTTGGGCCCCTGCGGCTACGCGGGTGGGACACCGATAAACTCATCTTT. It is translated as CALGPLRLRGWDTDKLIF.

There are a few counts of this clone. The junction shows a germline mismatch at one end, possibly a read error. The sample holds other DNA sequences that translate to the same CDR3. The chain has TRDV1 and TRDJ2, with D unclear. CDR1 and CDR2 from the germline V gene are TSWWSYY and QGS. The length of the CDR3 is 17 residues. CDR3: CALGESYERKVTAQLFF. The CDR3 nucleotides read TGTGCTCTTGGGGAATCGTACGAACGGAAAGTGACAGCACAACTCTTCTTC.

This clone has just a few counts. This may be a read error: a much more frequent sequence differs by one nucleotide. The chain combines TRDV1 with TRDJ1, with 12 bases fitting TRDD3. Germline V CDR1 and CDR2: TSWWSYY, QGS. After removal of 4 bases from V and 0 bases from J, the junction contained 18 bases not matched to a gene. There are 21 residues in the CDR3. CDR3 protein: CALGGSCPCTGGYTYTDKLIF. DNA of the CDR3: TGTGCTCTTGGGGGTTCCTGTCCTTGTACTGGGGGATACACCTACACCGATAAACTCATCTTT.

The called J gene is TRDJ1, whereas the V gene has no call; the D call in the table, TRDD3, was not verified against the DNA. The CDR3 has 22 amino acids. In DNA, the CDR3 is TGTGCCGCAATCGTTACTTCCCGCCTTGTCTGGGTTATATTAACAGCCCTCGTTAAACTCATCTTT. It specifies CAAIVTSRLVWVILTALVKLIF.

This clone was detected only a few times. A much larger clone differs from this one at a single base, so this may be a read error. Different DNA sequences within this sample yield the same CDR3. V usage is TRDV2 and J usage is TRDJ1, with 8 bases matching TRDD3. The germline CDR1 and CDR2 sequences are GEAIGNYY and EKD. This CDR3 is 15 amino acids long. As DNA, the CDR3 is TGCGCCTGTGACACGTGGGATACGGGAGCCGATAAACTCATCTTT. This gives the protein CACDTWDTGADKLIF.

This clone was seen a few times. The amino acid sequence in TCRdb belongs to a much larger clone and departs from this DNA's translation at residue 9, likely a sequencing read error; the sequence shown is translated from the DNA. The CDR3 loop reads CACDRGDQYKLIF. CDR3 in DNA: TGTGCCTGTGATAGGGGGGACCAATATAAACTCATCTTT. This chain joins TRDV2 and TRDJ1, with D perhaps TRDD3 (6 bases). Trimming shortened V by 4 bases and J by 6 bases, and 14 bases separated the two germline ends. Germline CDR1 and CDR2: GEAIGNYY and EKD. There are 13 residues in the CDR3.

This clone was detected only a few times. A much larger clonotype is one base distant, so this may be a read error. Different DNA sequences within this sample yield the same CDR3. The chain employs TRDV1 and TRDJ1; weak D call: TRDD3 (5 bases). The CDR3 contains 21 residues. The germline gives CDR1 TSWWSYY, CDR2 QGS. The CDR3 loop reads CALGEPFPFWVRDKYTDKLIF. CDR3 nucleotides: TGTGCTCTTGGGGAACCTTTCCCGTTCTGGGTACGGGACAAGTACACCGATAAACTCATCTTC.

Points on this clone: This DNA's translation differs at residue 12 from TCRdb's protein, which comes from a much larger clone; a read error is likely, and the protein shown is translated from the DNA. V is TRDV2 and J is TRDJ3, with 8 bases that match TRDD3. The CDR3 spans 19 residues. Germline values: CDR1 GEAIGNYY, CDR2 EKD. The DNA for the CDR3 is TGTGCCTGTGACAGAGTACTGGGGGTCAGCTCCCGGGACACCCGACAGATGTTTTTC. This gives the protein CACDRVLGVSSRDTRQMFF.

Concerning this clone itself: For this DNA, TCRdb reports the protein of a much larger clone, which diverges at residue 12, most likely from a read error; the protein presented here is translated directly from the DNA. The chain employs TRDV2 and TRDJ1; 11 positions match TRDD3. This CDR3 is 18 amino acids long. Germline V lookup: CDR1 GEAIGNYY, CDR2 EKD. Trimming removed 3 bases from V and 0 bases from J; junction bases left unmatched: 11. In nucleotides, the CDR3 is TGTGCCTGTGACCCTGCCCCTGGGGGATACCAGCACACCGATAAACTCATCTTT. Its translation: CACDPAPGGYQHTDKLIF.

The rearrangement uses TRDV1 and TRDJ2; D unclear. The germline V gene encodes CDR1 TSWWSYY and CDR2 QGS. V lost 5 bases to trimming and J lost 0 bases, with 28 bases between them. CDR3 length: 21 amino acids. CDR3: CALGKGPLWDNNKALTAQLFF. For the CDR3, the DNA is TGTGCTCTTGGGAAAGGGCCCCTATGGGACAACAACAAAGCTTTGACAGCACAACTCTTCTTT.

In this sample, this clone is medium-sized. The sample has other DNA sequences that encode this CDR3 too. The J gene is TRDJ1, the V gene TRDV1, with TRDD3 matching over 10 bases. Looked up from germline, CDR1 is TSWWSYY and CDR2 is QGS. This CDR3 is built from 18 residues. Trimming took 0 bases from V and 2 from J; bases not matched to a gene: 9. The CDR3 sequence is CALGELDTTGGCTDKLIF. Written as DNA, the CDR3 is TGTGCTCTTGGGGAACTAGACACTACTGGGGGATGTACCGATAAACTCATCTTT.

Of note for this clone: The junction does not match germline at one end; this may be a read error. The chain carries TRDV1 and TRDJ1; D might be TRDD2 (6 bases). The CDR3 spans 18 residues. The germline CDR1 and CDR2 sequences are TSWWSYY and QGS. This CDR3 is CALGEPPSLPDYTDRLIF. The CDR3 DNA reads as TGTGCTCTTGGGGAACCTCCTTCCCTCCCGGATTACACCGATAGACTCATCTTT.

This clone was found a few times. TCRdb assigns this DNA the protein of a much larger clone, which departs from its translation at residue 14; this likely reflects a read error, and the protein shown comes from translating the DNA. The chain carries TRDV2 and TRDJ3; D possibly corresponds to TRDD3 (5 bases). Germline CDR1 and CDR2: GEAIGNYY and EKD. The length of the CDR3 is 19 residues. The CDR3 spells CACDTTVLISSWDARQMFF. CDR3 bases: TGTGCCTGTGACACCACCGTTCTTATCAGCTCCTGGGACGCCCGACAGATGTTTTTC.

The chain has TRDV1 and TRDJ1, with D perhaps matching TRDD3 (10 bases). CDR1 is TSWWSYY, CDR2 QGS, per germline. The CDR3 extends over 26 amino acids. V was pared by 3 bases and J by 0 bases, with 44 bases between. CDR3 DNA: TGTGCTCTTGGGGAGCGAAGGCCTTCCTACGTTCTGTATGGGGGATACACCTTTGCAGACACCGATAAACTCATCTTT. Residues: CALGERRPSYVLYGGYTFADTDKLIF.

In regard to this clone: A much larger clone lies a single base off, so this may be a read error. Other DNA sequences from this sample encode an identical CDR3 as well. The chain couples TRDV1 to TRDJ1, with 11 bases that match TRDD3. The CDR3 sequence is 18 residues long. V was pared by 5 bases and J by 4 bases, with 15 bases of the junction left unmatched. Germline V gives CDR1 TSWWSYY, CDR2 QGS. CDR3 bases: TGTGCTCTTGGGAACTACCGCTTCCTACTGGGGGATATCGATAAACTCATCTTT. It yields the protein CALGNYRFLLGDIDKLIF.

By sample share, this clone is medium-sized (0.01 to 0.1%). This chain links TRDV1 with TRDJ3, with 10 bases matching TRDD3. V trimming: 4 bases; J trimming: 0 bases; junction bases outside the gene matches: 33. Germline V gene data show CDR1 as TSWWSYY and CDR2 as QGS. There are 28 residues in the CDR3. CDR3 coding DNA: TGTGCTCTTGGGGCCAACCCAAACCTTATTCCTCCCGGAAGACACTGGGGGATGAGCTCCTGGGACACCCGACAGATGTTTTTC. Translating gives CALGANPNLIPPGRHWGMSSWDTRQMFF.